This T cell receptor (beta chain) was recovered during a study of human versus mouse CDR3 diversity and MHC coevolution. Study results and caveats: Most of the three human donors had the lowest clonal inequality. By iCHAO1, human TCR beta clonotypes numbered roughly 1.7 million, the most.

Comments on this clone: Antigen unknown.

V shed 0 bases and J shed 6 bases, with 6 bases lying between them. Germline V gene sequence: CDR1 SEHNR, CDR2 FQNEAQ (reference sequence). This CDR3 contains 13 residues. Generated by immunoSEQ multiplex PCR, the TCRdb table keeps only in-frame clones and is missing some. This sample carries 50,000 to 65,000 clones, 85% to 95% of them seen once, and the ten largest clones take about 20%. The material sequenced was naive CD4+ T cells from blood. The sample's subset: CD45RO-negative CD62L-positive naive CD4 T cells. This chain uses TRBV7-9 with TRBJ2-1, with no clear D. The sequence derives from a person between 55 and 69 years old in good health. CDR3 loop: CASSLARSNEQFF. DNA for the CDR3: TGTGCCAGCAGCTTAGCCCGCAGCAATGAGCAGTTCTTC. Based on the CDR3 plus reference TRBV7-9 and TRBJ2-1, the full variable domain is DTGVSQNPRHKITKRGQNVTFRCDPISEHNRLYWYRQTLGQGPEFLTYFQNEAQLEKSRLLSDRFSAERPKGSFSTLEIQRTEQGDSAMYLCASSLARSNEQFFGPGTRLTVL.